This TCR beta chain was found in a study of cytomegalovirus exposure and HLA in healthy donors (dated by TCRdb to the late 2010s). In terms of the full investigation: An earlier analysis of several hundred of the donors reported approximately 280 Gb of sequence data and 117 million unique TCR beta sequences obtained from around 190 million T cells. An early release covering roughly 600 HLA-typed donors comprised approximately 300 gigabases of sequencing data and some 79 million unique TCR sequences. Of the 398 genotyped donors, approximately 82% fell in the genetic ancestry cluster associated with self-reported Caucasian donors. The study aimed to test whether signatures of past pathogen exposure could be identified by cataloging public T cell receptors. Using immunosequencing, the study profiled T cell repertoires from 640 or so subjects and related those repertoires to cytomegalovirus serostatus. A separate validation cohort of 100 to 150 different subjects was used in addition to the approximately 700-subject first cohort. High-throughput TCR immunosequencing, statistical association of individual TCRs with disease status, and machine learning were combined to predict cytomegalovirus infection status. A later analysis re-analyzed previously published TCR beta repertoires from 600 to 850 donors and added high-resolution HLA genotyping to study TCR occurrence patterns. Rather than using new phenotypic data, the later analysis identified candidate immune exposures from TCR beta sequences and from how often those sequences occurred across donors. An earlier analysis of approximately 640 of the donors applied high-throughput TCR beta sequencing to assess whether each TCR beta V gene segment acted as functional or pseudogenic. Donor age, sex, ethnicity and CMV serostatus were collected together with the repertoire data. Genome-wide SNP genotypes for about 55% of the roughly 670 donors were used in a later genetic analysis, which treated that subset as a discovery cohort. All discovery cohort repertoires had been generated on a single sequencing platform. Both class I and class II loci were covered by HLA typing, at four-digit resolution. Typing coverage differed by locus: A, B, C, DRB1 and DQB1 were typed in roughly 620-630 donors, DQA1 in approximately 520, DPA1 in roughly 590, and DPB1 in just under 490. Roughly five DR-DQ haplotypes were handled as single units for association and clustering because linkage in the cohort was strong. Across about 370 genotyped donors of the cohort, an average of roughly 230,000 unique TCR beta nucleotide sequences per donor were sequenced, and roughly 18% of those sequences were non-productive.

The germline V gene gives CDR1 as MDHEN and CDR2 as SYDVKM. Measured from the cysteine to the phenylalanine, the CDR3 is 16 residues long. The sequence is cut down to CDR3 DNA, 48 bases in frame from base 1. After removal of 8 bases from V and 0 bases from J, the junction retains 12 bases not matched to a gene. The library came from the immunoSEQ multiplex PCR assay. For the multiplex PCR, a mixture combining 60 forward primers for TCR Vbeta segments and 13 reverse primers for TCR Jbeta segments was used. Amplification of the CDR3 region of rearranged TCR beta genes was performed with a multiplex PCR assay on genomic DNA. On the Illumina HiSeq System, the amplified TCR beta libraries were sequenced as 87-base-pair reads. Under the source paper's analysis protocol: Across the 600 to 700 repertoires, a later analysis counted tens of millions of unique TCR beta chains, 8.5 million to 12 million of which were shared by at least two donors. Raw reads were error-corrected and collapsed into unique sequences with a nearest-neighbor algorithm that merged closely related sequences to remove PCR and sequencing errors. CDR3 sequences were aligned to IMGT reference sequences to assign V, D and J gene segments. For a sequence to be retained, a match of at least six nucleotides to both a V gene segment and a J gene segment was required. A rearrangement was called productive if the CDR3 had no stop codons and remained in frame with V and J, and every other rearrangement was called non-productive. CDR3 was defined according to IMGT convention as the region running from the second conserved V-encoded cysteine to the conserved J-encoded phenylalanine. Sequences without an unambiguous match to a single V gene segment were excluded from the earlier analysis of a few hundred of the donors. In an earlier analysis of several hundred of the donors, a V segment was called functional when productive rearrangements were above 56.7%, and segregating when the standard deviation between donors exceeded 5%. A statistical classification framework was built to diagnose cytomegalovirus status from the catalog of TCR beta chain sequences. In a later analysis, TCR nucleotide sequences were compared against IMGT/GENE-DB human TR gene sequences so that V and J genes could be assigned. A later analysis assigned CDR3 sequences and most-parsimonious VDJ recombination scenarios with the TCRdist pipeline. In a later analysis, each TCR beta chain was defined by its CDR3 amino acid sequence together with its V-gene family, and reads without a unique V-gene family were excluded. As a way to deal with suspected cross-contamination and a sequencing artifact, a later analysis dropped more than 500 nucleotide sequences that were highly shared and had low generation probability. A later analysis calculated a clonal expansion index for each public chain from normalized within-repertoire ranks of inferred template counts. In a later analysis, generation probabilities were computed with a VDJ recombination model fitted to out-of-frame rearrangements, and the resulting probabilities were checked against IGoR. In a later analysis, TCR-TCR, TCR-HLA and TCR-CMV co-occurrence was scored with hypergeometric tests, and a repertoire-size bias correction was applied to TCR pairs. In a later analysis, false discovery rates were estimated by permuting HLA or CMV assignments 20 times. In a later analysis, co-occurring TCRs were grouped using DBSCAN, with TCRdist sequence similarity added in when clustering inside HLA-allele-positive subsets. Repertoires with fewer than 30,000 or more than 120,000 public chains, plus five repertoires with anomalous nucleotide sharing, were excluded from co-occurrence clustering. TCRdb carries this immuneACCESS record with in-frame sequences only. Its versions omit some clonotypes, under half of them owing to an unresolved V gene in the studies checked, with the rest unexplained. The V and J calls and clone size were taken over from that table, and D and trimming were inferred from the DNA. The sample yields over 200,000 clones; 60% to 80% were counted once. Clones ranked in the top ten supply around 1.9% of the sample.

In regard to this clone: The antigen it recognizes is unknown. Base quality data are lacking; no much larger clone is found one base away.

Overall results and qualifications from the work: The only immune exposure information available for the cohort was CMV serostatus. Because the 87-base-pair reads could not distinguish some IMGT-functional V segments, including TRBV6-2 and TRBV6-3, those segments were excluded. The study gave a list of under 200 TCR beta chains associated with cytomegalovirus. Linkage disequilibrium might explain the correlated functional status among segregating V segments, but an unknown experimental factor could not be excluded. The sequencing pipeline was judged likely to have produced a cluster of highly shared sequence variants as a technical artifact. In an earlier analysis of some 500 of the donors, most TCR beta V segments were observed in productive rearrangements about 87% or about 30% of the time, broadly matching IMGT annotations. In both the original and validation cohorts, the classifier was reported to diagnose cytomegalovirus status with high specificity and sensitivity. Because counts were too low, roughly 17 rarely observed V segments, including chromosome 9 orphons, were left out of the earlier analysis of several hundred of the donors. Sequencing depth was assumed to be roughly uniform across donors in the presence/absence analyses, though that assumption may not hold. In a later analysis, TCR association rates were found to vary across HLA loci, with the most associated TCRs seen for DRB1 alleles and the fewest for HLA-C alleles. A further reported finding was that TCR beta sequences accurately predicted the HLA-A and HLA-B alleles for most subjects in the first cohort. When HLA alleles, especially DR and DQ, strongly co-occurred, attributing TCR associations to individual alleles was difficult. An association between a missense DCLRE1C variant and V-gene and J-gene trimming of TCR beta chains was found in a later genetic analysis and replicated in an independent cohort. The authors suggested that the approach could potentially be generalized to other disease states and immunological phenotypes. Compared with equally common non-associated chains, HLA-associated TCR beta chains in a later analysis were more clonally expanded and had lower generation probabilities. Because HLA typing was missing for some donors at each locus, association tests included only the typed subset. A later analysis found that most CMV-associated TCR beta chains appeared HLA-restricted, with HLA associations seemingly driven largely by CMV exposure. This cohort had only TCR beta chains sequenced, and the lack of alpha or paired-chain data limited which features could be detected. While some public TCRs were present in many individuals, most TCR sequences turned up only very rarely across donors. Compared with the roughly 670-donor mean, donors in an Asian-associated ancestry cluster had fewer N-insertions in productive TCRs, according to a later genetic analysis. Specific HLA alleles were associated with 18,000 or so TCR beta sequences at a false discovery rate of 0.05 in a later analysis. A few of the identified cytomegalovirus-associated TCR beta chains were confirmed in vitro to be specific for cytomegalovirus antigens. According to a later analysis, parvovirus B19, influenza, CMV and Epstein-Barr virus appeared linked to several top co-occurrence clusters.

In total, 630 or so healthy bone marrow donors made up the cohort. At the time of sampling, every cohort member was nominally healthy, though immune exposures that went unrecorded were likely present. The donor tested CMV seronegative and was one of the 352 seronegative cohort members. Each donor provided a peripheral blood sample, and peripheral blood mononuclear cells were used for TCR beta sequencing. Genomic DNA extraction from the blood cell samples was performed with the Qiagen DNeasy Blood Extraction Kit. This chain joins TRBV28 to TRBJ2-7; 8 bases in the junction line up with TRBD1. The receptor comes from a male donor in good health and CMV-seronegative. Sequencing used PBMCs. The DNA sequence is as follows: TGTGCCAGCTGGGACCGTCCGGGACAGGACTCCTACGAGCAGTACTTC. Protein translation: CASWDRPGQDSYEQYF.